This T cell receptor beta chain is from a study of cytomegalovirus exposure and HLA in healthy donors. Study at large: As released early, the data held about 85 million unique TCRs from HLA-typed donors.

The PCR employed 60 Vbeta primers together with 13 Jbeta primers. This table comes from immunoSEQ multiplex PCR, and its TCRdb copy is limited to in-frame clones, with some not included. This table holds 150,000 to 200,000 clones. Germline CDR1 reads SGHDT; CDR2 reads YYEEEE. V lost 4 bases and J 1 base, leaving 9 bases between the germline ends. The CDR3 has 13 amino acids. Broader study findings: A classifier reportedly called cytomegalovirus status with high sensitivity and specificity. As a later analysis showed, a missense DCLRE1C variant was linked to trimming of TCR beta V- and J-genes.

A remark on this clone: Its antigen is currently unknown.

Donors were ostensibly healthy at sampling, although undocumented immune exposures were probable. The rearrangement joins TRBV5-6 to TRBJ2-7, with D perhaps TRBD2 (5 bases). The specimen sequenced was PBMCs. The TCR was taken from a man aged 25 to 40 in good health and CMV-seronegative. CDR3: CASSERGSYEQYF. The CDR3 coding sequence is TGTGCCAGCAGCGAACGGGGTTCCTACGAGCAGTACTTC. Variable domain in full (rest from reference TRBV5-6 and TRBJ2-7): DAGVTQSPTHLIKTRGQQVTLRCSPKSGHDTVSWYQQALGQGPQFIFQYYEEEERQRGNFPDRFSGHQFPNYSSELNVNALLLGDSALYLCASSERGSYEQYFGPGTRLTVT.